One sample yielded the 29 T cell receptor beta chains listed below, sequenced in a study of shared clonotypes between healthy human individuals. Here immunoSEQ multiplex PCR was the method, and the copy in TCRdb shows in-frame clones only, minus some. The data contain 600,000 to 750,000 clones, 90% of them singletons. Sequences were obtained from memory CD8+ T cells from PBMCs. This sample's subset: CD45RO+ cells pooled with CCR7-negative TemRA cells. Receptors were obtained from a man aged 18 to 35 in good health. Some clones in this sample may be carry-over from other donors' samples.

This chain connects TRBV28 to TRBJ2-5; 8 nucleotides line up with TRBD2. The trim removed 7 bases at V and 1 base at J, leaving 14 bases unmatched. The CDR3 sequence is 17 residues long. From germline, CDR1 is MDHEN and CDR2 SYDVKM. This CDR3 is CASTPEFGGRPQETQYF. The CDR3, as DNA: TGTGCCAGCACCCCCGAGTTTGGCGGGAGGCCCCAAGAGACCCAGTACTTC.

The rearrangement joins TRBV5-1 to TRBJ2-7; D is ambiguous. Per germline, CDR1 SGHRS and CDR2 YFSETQ. Trimming shortened V by 3 bases and J by 1 base, and 11 bases separated the two germline ends. The CDR3 has 14 residues. DNA for the CDR3: TGCGCCAGCAGCTCAGAAGGCCCTTCCTACGAGCAGTACTTC. Translation gives CASSSEGPSYEQYF.

The rearrangement links TRBV28 to TRBJ2-3; TRBD2 matches 10 bases. This CDR3 contains 16 residues. Germline V lookup: CDR1 MDHEN, CDR2 SYDVKM. J gave up 3 bases and V 3 bases, and 6 bases lay outside the gene matches. DNA of the CDR3: TGTGCCAGCAGTTTGCCCCTAGCGGGAGAAACAGATACGCAGTATTTT. This encodes CASSLPLAGETDTQYF.

Only a few counts were recorded for this clone. J is TRBJ2-7 and V is TRBV15; 7 bases match TRBD1. Germline CDR1 and CDR2: LNHNV and YYDKDF (reference sequence). Trimming at V came to 2 bases and at J to 0 bases, leaving 16 bases not matched to a gene. The CDR3 is 19 amino acids. The CDR3 is CATSRKSLDIWDSSYEQYF. The CDR3 region has the DNA TGTGCCACCAGCAGAAAAAGCCTAGATATTTGGGACAGCTCCTACGAGCAGTACTTC.

The chain recombines TRBV28 with TRBJ1-5, with a possible D match to TRBD1 (6 bases). CDR3 size: 14 residues. V lost 6 bases and J 5 bases, leaving 14 bases between the germline ends. The germline V gene encodes CDR1 MDHEN and CDR2 SYDVKM. The CDR3 is CASSTTGKYQPQHF. In nucleotides, the CDR3 is TGTGCCAGCAGCACAACAGGGAAGTATCAGCCCCAGCATTTT.

The rearrangement links TRBV29-1 to TRBJ2-5; D gene ambiguous. The DNA end is more similar to TRBJ2-7, so the J call may be wrong. Germline-derived CDR1 and CDR2 are SQVTM and ANQGSEA. CDR3 length equals 14 residues. The CDR3 coding sequence is TGCAGCGCCCTACGGGCAGATGGAAGGTACGAGCAGTACTTC. It codes for CSALRADGRYEQYF.

Turning to this clone: Additional DNA sequences in this sample encode the identical CDR3. The gene calls are TRBV13 and TRBJ1-5; D gene ambiguous. Germline-derived CDR1 and CDR2 are PRHDT and FYEKMQ (reference sequence). V was pared by 0 bases and J by 7 bases, with 7 bases between. The CDR3 consists of 13 residues. The CDR3 DNA follows: TGTGCCAGCAGCTTAGGGGTGAGGCAGCCCCAGCATTTT. Translated: CASSLGVRQPQHF.

V usage is TRBV7-6 and J usage is TRBJ2-2; 7 bases align to TRBD1. This CDR3 spans 15 amino acids. The germline V gene has CDR1 SGHVS and CDR2 FNYEAQ. The trim removed 6 bases at V and 0 bases at J, leaving 4 bases unmatched. The chain's CDR3 is CASRLGGSNTGELFF. CDR3 nucleotides: TGTGCCAGCAGGCTAGGGGGCTCGAACACCGGGGAGCTGTTTTTT.

J is TRBJ1-6 and V is TRBV19; 10 nucleotides line up with TRBD1. The CDR3 consists of 15 residues. Germline V gene lookup returns CDR1 LNHDA and CDR2 SQIVND (reference sequence). Trimming cost V 5 bases and J 10 bases; bases outside gene matches: 8. The CDR3 DNA reads TGTGCCAGTAGTCCCCCCCGGGACAGGGGATCACCCCTCCACTTT. Translated: CASSPPRDRGSPLHF.

A word on this clone: The sample has other DNA sequences that encode this CDR3 too. The chain couples TRBV19 to TRBJ2-7; 11 bases match TRBD2. CDR1 is LNHDA and CDR2 is SQIVND in the germline V gene (reference sequence). V shed 5 bases, J shed 2 bases, and the junction held 2 bases outside the gene matches. The CDR3 covers 14 residues. The CDR3 spells CASSPGLAAYEQYF. DNA for the CDR3: TGTGCCAGTAGTCCGGGACTAGCGGCCTACGAGCAGTACTTC.

A remark on this clone: Other DNA sequences in this sample translate to the same CDR3. The chain employs TRBV27 and TRBJ2-1; 10 bases are shared with TRBD1. In germline, CDR1 is MNHEY, CDR2 SMNVEV (reference sequence). The CDR3 extends over 14 amino acids. The trim removed 5 bases at V and 7 bases at J, leaving 5 bases unmatched. The DNA for the CDR3 is TGTGCCAGCAGTACCCGACAGGGGGCGAATGAGCAGTTCTTC. It specifies CASSTRQGANEQFF.

The chain employs TRBV9 and TRBJ2-7; D may be TRBD1 (5 bases). The germline gives CDR1 SGDLS, CDR2 YYNGEE. Between the trimmed V and J ends, which lost 0 bases and 5 bases, there was a span of 12 bases. The CDR3 has 14 amino acids. CDR3 bases: TGTGCCAGCAGCGTAGGCAGGGTGGATAACGAGCAGTACTTC. Protein sequence: CASSVGRVDNEQYF.

The V gene is TRBV28, the J gene TRBJ1-3; D is possibly TRBD1 (5 bases). The CDR3 loop spans 14 amino acids. CDR1 and CDR2 (germline): MDHEN, SYDVKM. Trimming removed 6 bases at V and 2 bases at J, with 11 bases between. This CDR3 reads CASSLQVPGNTIYF. The CDR3 DNA follows: TGTGCCAGCAGCCTACAGGTACCTGGAAACACCATATATTTT.

V gene TRBV5-4 combines with J gene TRBJ1-1; D is uncertain. CDR3 size: 15 residues. Germline V lookup: CDR1 SGHNT, CDR2 YYREEE (reference sequence). Trimming took 0 bases from V and 3 from J, leaving 12 bases between them. CDR3 region: CASSLERGLDTEAFF. Written as DNA, the CDR3 is TGTGCCAGCAGCTTGGAACGGGGTTTGGACACTGAAGCTTTCTTT.

The chain combines TRBV19 with TRBJ1-5; 8 positions match TRBD1. The CDR3 contains 16 residues. V lost 5 bases to trimming and J lost 5 bases; unmatched junction nucleotides: 11. CDR1 is LNHDA and CDR2 is SQIVND in the germline V gene (reference sequence). In DNA form, the CDR3 reads TGTGCCAGTAGTTCTACAGGACAGGGACGGGATCAGCCCCAGCATTTT. It codes for CASSSTGQGRDQPQHF.

This clone turned up a few times. The V call is TRBV21-1, the J call TRBJ2-1; the D call in the table, TRBD2, was not verified against the DNA. TRBV21-1 is an annotated pseudogene. The CDR3 length is 13 residues. The CDR3, as DNA: TGTGCCAGCACGGGACTAGCGGCCAATGAGCAGTTCTTC. The encoded protein is CASTGLAANEQFF.

The rearrangement joins TRBV2 to TRBJ2-1; 16 nucleotides match TRBD2. V trimming: 8 bases; J trimming: 8 bases; junction bases outside the gene matches: 18. CDR3 length: 19 residues. Germline CDR1 reads SNHLY; CDR2 reads FYNNEI. CDR3: CASLFGTSGRAVRWDEQFF. CDR3 coding DNA: TGTGCCAGCCTTTTTGGGACTAGCGGGAGGGCCGTCCGGTGGGATGAGCAGTTCTTC.

The rearrangement joins TRBV7-2 to TRBJ2-6; 9 bases align to TRBD1. The CDR3 is 18 residues long. V trimming: 4 bases; J trimming: 1 base; junction bases outside the gene matches: 8. CDR1 is SGHTA and CDR2 is FQGNSA in the germline V gene. For the CDR3, the DNA is TGTGCCAGCAGCTGGCCGGGACAGGGCATTTCTGGGGCCAACGTCCTGACTTTC. It yields the protein CASSWPGQGISGANVLTF.

V and J are TRBV7-6 and TRBJ2-2; the match to TRBD1 covers 9 bases. There are 17 residues in the CDR3. J was trimmed by 2 bases and V by 4 bases; bases with no gene match: 8. Germline V gene sequence: CDR1 SGHVS, CDR2 FNYEAQ. The CDR3 region is CASSWPRTGANTGELFF. The CDR3 DNA follows: TGTGCCAGCAGCTGGCCCAGGACAGGGGCCAACACCGGGGAGCTGTTTTTT.

J is TRBJ2-7 and V is TRBV4-3; D uncertain. Germline CDR1 is LGHNA and CDR2 is YSLEER. This CDR3 is 14 amino acids long. Trimming pared 1 base from V and 1 base from J, leaving 8 bases between. In nucleotides, the CDR3 is TGCGCCAGCAGCCAAGGTTTCGGATCCTACGAGCAGTACTTC. This codes for CASSQGFGSYEQYF.

The J gene is TRBJ1-2, the V gene TRBV6-6; D gene uncertain. CDR3 length: 14 amino acids. CDR1 is MNHNY, CDR2 SVGAGI, per germline (reference sequence). V was clipped by 2 bases and J by 4 bases, with 11 bases between them. CDR3 protein: CASSYTTRAYGYTF. The CDR3 DNA reads TGTGCCAGCAGTTACACGACAAGGGCCTATGGCTACACCTTC.

About this clone: This same CDR3 is encoded by further DNA sequences in the sample. The chain links TRBV5-1 to TRBJ2-7; 7 nucleotides align to TRBD1. The CDR3 loop spans 14 amino acids. J lost 0 bases, V lost 0 bases, and 0 bases had no gene match. Germline V gene data show CDR1 as SGHRS and CDR2 as YFSETQ. The DNA of the CDR3 is TGCGCCAGCAGCTTGGGACAGGGCTCCTACGAGCAGTACTTC. Amino acid sequence: CASSLGQGSYEQYF.

This clone has just one count. The rearrangement uses TRBV6-8 and TRBJ2-6; no clear D. The ends were cut back, 2 bases at V and 0 bases at J, with 17 bases in the middle. Germline V gene sequence: CDR1 MNHGY, CDR2 SAAAGT. This CDR3 has 19 residues. The CDR3 nucleotides are TGTGCCAGCAGTTACCACCCGAATCCATTAAGCTCTGGGGCCAACGTCCTGACTTTC. It is translated as CASSYHPNPLSSGANVLTF.

The chain combines TRBV12-5 with TRBJ2-1, with D possibly being TRBD2 (5 bases). This CDR3 spans 11 amino acids. Per germline, CDR1 LGHNT and CDR2 FRNRAP. Trimming cost V 6 bases and J 7 bases, with 7 bases left between them. In DNA form, the CDR3 reads TGTGCTAGTGGACGCGGGAATGAGCAGTTCTTC. This gives the protein CASGRGNEQFF.

This clone was recorded only once. This chain uses TRBV7-9 with TRBJ1-4, with unresolved D. V was clipped by 7 bases and J by 4 bases, with 10 bases between them. CDR1 SEHNR and CDR2 FQNEAQ come from the germline V gene (reference sequence). This CDR3 region has 13 residues. CDR3 in amino acids: CASIGDGNEKLFF. CDR3 nucleotides: TGTGCCAGCATCGGGGATGGTAATGAAAAACTGTTTTTT.

This clone occurred once. The chain is built from TRBV15 and TRBJ2-3; the D call may be TRBD1 or TRBD2 (5 bases each). Looked up from germline, CDR1 is LNHNV and CDR2 is YYDKDF (reference sequence). The CDR3 covers 14 residues. V gave up 1 base and J gave up 6 bases, with 11 bases separating them. CDR3 sequence (DNA): TGTGCCACCAGCAGAGTCGGGGCTACCGATACGCAGTATTTT. This translates into CATSRVGATDTQYF.

This clone occurred once. The chain is built from TRBV6-1 and TRBJ2-7, with 8 bases lining up with TRBD2. V lost 4 bases, J lost 3 bases, and 11 bases stayed unmatched. Germline CDR1 is MNHNS and CDR2 is SASEGT. The CDR3 is 16 residues long. CDR3 DNA sequence: TGTGCCAGCAGTGTCCGGGGGGGGACCAATTACTACGAGCAGTACTTC. This sequence encodes CASSVRGGTNYYEQYF.

The CDR3 reads CASSYVGTPQGEQYF. CDR3 nucleotide sequence: TGTGCCAGCAGTTACGTCGGGACTCCACAGGGCGAGCAGTACTTC. The V call is TRBV6-6, the J call TRBJ2-7; D is perhaps TRBD1 or TRBD2 (6 bases each). From germline, CDR1 is MNHNY and CDR2 SVGAGI (reference sequence). This CDR3 has 15 amino acids. V shed 2 bases and J shed 6 bases, with 17 bases lying between them.

The J gene is TRBJ2-3, the V gene TRBV27; D gene uncertain. Looked up from germline, CDR1 is MNHEY and CDR2 is SMNVEV (reference sequence). V was shortened by 5 bases and J by 6 bases, with 9 bases between the two germline ends. This CDR3 has 12 amino acids. In DNA form, the CDR3 reads TGTGCCAGCAGTGTAGGAGCGGATACGCAGTATTTT. Protein product: CASSVGADTQYF.